This entry lists 14 T cell receptor beta chains sequenced from one sample in a study of blood T cell repertoires in COVID-19 (dated by TCRdb to 2018 to 2021). Libraries came from the immunoSEQ multiplex PCR assay. The source is immuneACCESS, and TCRdb retained only in-frame sequences with V and J called. Part of the clones is not carried over; for the studies checked, unresolved V genes explain less than half of this, and the remainder is unexplained. This sample gives approximately 240,000 clones in total; 84% of them show up just once. The biggest ten clones account for roughly 20% of the sample. The sample taken for sequencing was peripheral blood. Receptor source: a woman of 80 years or more with active or convalescent COVID-19.

The chain recombines TRBV7-9 with TRBJ1-2, with 7 bases fitting TRBD1. V was pared by 5 bases and J by 7 bases, with 4 bases of the junction left unmatched. Germline CDR1 reads SEHNR; CDR2 reads FQNEAQ (reference sequence). The CDR3 has 12 residues. The CDR3 DNA reads as TGTGCCAGCAGCAAGGGGGCATTTGGCTACACCTTC. This sequence encodes CASSKGAFGYTF.

The chain joins TRBV5-4 to TRBJ2-3, with 8 nucleotides matching TRBD1. J gave up 5 bases and V 3 bases, and 5 bases lay outside the gene matches. The CDR3 has 14 amino acids. CDR1 SGHNT and CDR2 YYREEE come from the germline V gene (reference sequence). The CDR3 region has the DNA TGTGCCAGCAGCTCCCAGGGGGCTGGAGATACGCAGTATTTT. Translation: CASSSQGAGDTQYF.

The chain is built from TRBV7-9 and TRBJ2-5, with D tentatively TRBD2 (5 bases). The CDR3 consists of 15 residues. Trimming shortened V by 1 base and J by 4 bases, and 13 bases separated the two germline ends. CDR1 is SEHNR and CDR2 is FQNEAQ in the germline V gene (reference sequence). This CDR3 is CASSLDPGVTETQYF. The CDR3 nucleotides are TGTGCCAGCAGCTTAGATCCCGGGGTGACAGAGACCCAGTACTTC.

V and J are TRBV5-1 and TRBJ2-3, with 8 bases matching TRBD1. Germline lookup yields CDR1 SGHRS and CDR2 YFSETQ. This CDR3 is 16 amino acids long. V was pared by 0 bases and J by 1 base, with 4 bases of the junction left unmatched. CDR3 DNA: TGCGCCAGCAGCTTGGCCCCGGGACAGGGCACAGATACGCAGTATTTT. This encodes CASSLAPGQGTDTQYF.

The chain employs TRBV13 and TRBJ2-4; D not resolved. Germline-derived CDR1 and CDR2 are PRHDT and FYEKMQ (reference sequence). This CDR3 comprises 13 residues. The V end was cut by 5 bases, the J end by 11 bases, with 16 bases between. Written as DNA, the CDR3 is TGTGCCAGCAGCCCGCCGGAATTACGGGTTCAGTACTTC. This encodes CASSPPELRVQYF.

The CDR3 DNA reads TGTGCCTGGAGCCCGACAGGCCTTACCAATTCACCCCTCCACTTT. Translating it yields CAWSPTGLTNSPLHF. This chain connects TRBV30 to TRBJ1-6; TRBD1 is a possible D gene (6 bases). Trimming pared 3 bases from V and 7 bases from J, leaving 16 bases between. CDR1 is GTSNPN and CDR2 is SVGIG in the germline V gene (reference sequence). CDR3 length equals 15 residues.

The V gene is TRBV2, the J gene TRBJ1-6, with unresolved D. The CDR3 sequence is 13 residues long. V lost 4 bases and J lost 10, with 11 bases in between. The germline V gene encodes CDR1 SNHLY and CDR2 FYNNEI. The CDR3 DNA reads TGTGCCAGCAGTGGATCAGGAAAGTCACCCCTCCACTTT. Translating it yields CASSGSGKSPLHF.

The chain recombines TRBV9 with TRBJ2-3, with 9 bases that match TRBD2. Germline V CDR1 and CDR2: SGDLS, YYNGEE. Losses at the gene ends were 0 bases for V and 4 bases for J; bases not matched to a gene: 6. CDR3 length: 16 amino acids. In DNA, the CDR3 is TGTGCCAGCAGCGTAGAAGCGGGGGGAGTCGCAGATACGCAGTATTTT. The encoded protein is CASSVEAGGVADTQYF.

The V and J genes are TRBV30 and TRBJ2-3; 9 bases map to TRBD2. CDR3 size: 16 residues. Trimming cost V 3 bases and J 7 bases; bases outside gene matches: 14. Germline-derived CDR1 and CDR2 are GTSNPN and SVGIG (reference sequence). The CDR3 spells CAWSTTTSGFLYTQYF. The CDR3 bases are TGTGCCTGGAGCACAACGACTAGCGGATTTCTATATACGCAGTATTTT.

The V and J genes are TRBV9 and TRBJ2-6; maybe TRBD1 (5 bases). V gave up 2 bases and J gave up 1 base, with 16 bases separating them. The CDR3 runs to 18 residues. The germline gives CDR1 SGDLS, CDR2 YYNGEE. Here the CDR3 DNA reads TGTGCCAGCAGCGTTAATAGACAGCTTCAATCTGGGGCCAACGTCCTGACTTTC. The encoded protein is CASSVNRQLQSGANVLTF. Variable domain in full (rest from reference TRBV9 and TRBJ2-6): DSGVTQTPKHLITATGQRVTLRCSPRSGDLSVYWYQQSLDQGLQFLIQYYNGEERAKGNILERFSAQQFPDLHSELNLSSLELGDSALYFCASSVNRQLQSGANVLTFGAGSRLTVL.

The chain's CDR3 is CASSTTFRDREKLFF. The DNA of the CDR3 is TGTGCCAGTAGTACAACTTTCAGGGACAGGGAGAAACTGTTTTTT. This rearrangement joins TRBV19 to TRBJ1-4, with TRBD1 matching over 9 bases. CDR3 size: 15 residues. The ends lost 4 bases at V and 11 bases at J; junction bases unmatched: 11. Germline V gives CDR1 LNHDA, CDR2 SQIVND (reference sequence).

The gene calls are TRBV7-8 and TRBJ2-3; D possibly corresponds to TRBD2 (5 bases). The CDR3 runs 15 residues. Germline V gives CDR1 SGHVS, CDR2 FQNEAQ. V was clipped by 5 bases and J by 0 bases, with 12 bases between them. CDR3 coding DNA: TGTGCCAGCAGCCCTGGACTTGAGAGCACAGATACGCAGTATTTT. Residues: CASSPGLESTDTQYF.

The V and J genes are TRBV19 and TRBJ1-1; TRBD1 matches at 7 bases. This CDR3 spans 14 amino acids. The germline gives CDR1 LNHDA, CDR2 SQIVND (reference sequence). V dropped 6 bases and J dropped 6; count of bases not matched to a gene: 10. The chain's CDR3 is CASSYRGVFPEAFF. The CDR3 DNA reads as TGTGCCAGTAGCTACAGGGGAGTCTTCCCTGAAGCTTTCTTT.

The chain has TRBV27 and TRBJ1-5, with D maybe TRBD1 (6 bases). Looked up from germline, CDR1 is MNHEY and CDR2 is SMNVEV (reference sequence). This CDR3 region has 16 residues. V was pared by 5 bases and J by 2 bases, with 16 bases between. CDR3 amino acids: CASSGSAGAGNQPQHF. CDR3 DNA sequence: TGTGCCAGCAGTGGGAGTGCAGGGGCAGGCAATCAGCCCCAGCATTTT.